This T cell receptor (beta chain) originates from a study of technical replicates of blood from four donors. This CDR3 contains 12 residues. CDR1 and CDR2 (germline): KGHSH, LQKENI. V was trimmed by 3 bases and J by 7 bases, leaving 6 bases between them. Repertoires were generated with immunoSEQ multiplex PCR, while TCRdb's copy carries only in-frame clones and drops some. The profile shows about 15,000 clones, under 90% of them singletons. Sequencing was done on a sample of PBMCs. The chain recombines TRBV18 with TRBJ1-4; D gene uncertain. The source is a human donor in good health. Some clones in this sample may be carry-over from other donors' samples. CDR3 nucleotide sequence: TGTGCCAGCTCACCGAACAGTGAAAAACTGTTTTTT. It codes for CASSPNSEKLFF.